This record covers a single T cell receptor (beta chain). Its antigen remains unknown. The data were taken from a study of cytomegalovirus exposure and HLA in healthy donors. Germline values: CDR1 SQVTM, CDR2 ANQGSEA. Trimming left V 4 bases short and J 3 bases short, with 9 bases between. The CDR3 is 13 residues long. Both 60 Vbeta primers and 13 Jbeta primers went into the PCR. Measured with immunoSEQ multiplex PCR; TCRdb has only the in-frame clones, and not every one. Of about 100,000 clones in the sample, roughly 82% were seen once. Broader study findings: Sequencing artifact likely explains a cluster of highly shared sequence variants. Later on, an analysis showed TCR association rates differing by HLA locus, with DRB1 the most and HLA-C the fewest.

This clonotype originated in a woman aged 18-29 years in good health and CMV-seronegative. V is TRBV29-1 and J is TRBJ2-2, with D tentatively TRBD1 (5 bases). Sequenced: PBMCs. The DNA of the CDR3 is TGCAGCGTTGGGCAGGGATACACCGGGGAGCTGTTTTTT. Encoded protein: CSVGQGYTGELFF.